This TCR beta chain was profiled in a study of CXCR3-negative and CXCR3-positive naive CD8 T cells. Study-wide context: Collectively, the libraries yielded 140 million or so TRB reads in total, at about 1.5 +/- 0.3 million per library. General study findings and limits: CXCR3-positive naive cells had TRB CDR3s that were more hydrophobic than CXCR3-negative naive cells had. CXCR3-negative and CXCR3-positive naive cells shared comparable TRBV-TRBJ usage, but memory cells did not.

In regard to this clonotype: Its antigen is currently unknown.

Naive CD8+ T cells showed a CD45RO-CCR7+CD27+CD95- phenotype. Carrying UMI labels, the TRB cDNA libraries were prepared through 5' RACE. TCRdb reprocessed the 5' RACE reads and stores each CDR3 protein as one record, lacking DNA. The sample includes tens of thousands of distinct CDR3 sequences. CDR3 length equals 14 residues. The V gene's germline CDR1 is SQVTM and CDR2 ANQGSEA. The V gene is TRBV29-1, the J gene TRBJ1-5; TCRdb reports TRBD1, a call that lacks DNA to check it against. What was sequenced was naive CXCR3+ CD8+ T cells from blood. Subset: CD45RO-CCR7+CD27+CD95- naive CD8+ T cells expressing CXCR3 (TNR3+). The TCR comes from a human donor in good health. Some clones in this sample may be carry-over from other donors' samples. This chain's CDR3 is CSVEEAGGDQPQHF.